These T cell receptor beta chains were read from a single sample in a study of shared T cell receptors in the human thymus. Produced via immunoSEQ multiplex PCR; TCRdb's table is partial and in-frame only. This sample carries 700,000 or so clones, over 75% of them seen once, and the ten largest clones take roughly 0.01%. The sample also formed part of further work on human thymus T cells.

The sample was thymocytes. These receptors all come from a girl under three years old with a congenital heart defect. The CDR3 runs from the conserved cysteine through the conserved F or W. The D gene is left open where the match is weak. Rows may omit the clone size; those that give it use once, few, many or a size class.

CDR3: CASSLVYTGTGGDVRCGYTF
DNA: TGCGCCAGCAGCCTAGTCTATACCGGGACAGGGGGCGATGTTCGGTGTGGCTACACCTTC
size: once
length: 20
J: TRBJ1-2
D: TRBD1
V: TRBV4-1

CDR3: CASSFPETGMDIGEQYF
DNA: TGTGCCAGCAGCTTCCCCGAGACAGGGATGGATATAGGCGAGCAGTACTTC
size: -
length: 17
J: TRBJ2-7
D: TRBD1
V: TRBV7-2

CDR3: CASKGRGVPYGYTF
DNA: TGTGCCAGCAAAGGTCGGGGGGTCCCCTATGGCTACACCTTC
size: -
length: 14
J: TRBJ1-2
D: -
V: TRBV2

CDR3: CASSHRVGGTEAFF
DNA: TGTGCCAGCAGCCATCGGGTCGGTGGCACTGAAGCTTTCTTT
size: -
length: 14
J: TRBJ1-1
D: -
V: TRBV7-9

CDR3: CASSLAGDRGRDEQYF
DNA: TGTGCCAGCAGCTTAGCGGGGGACAGGGGGAGGGACGAGCAGTACTTC
size: -
length: 16
J: TRBJ2-7
D: TRBD1
V: TRBV7-9

CDR3: CASSQVRAGPLYGYTF
DNA: TGCGCCAGCAGCCAAGTTCGGGCAGGGCCTCTCTATGGCTACACCTTC
size: -
length: 16
J: TRBJ1-2
D: -
V: TRBV4-3

CDR3: CASSSVPGLAGGPDASYEQYF
DNA: TGCGCCAGCAGCTCAGTCCCGGGACTAGCGGGGGGCCCGGACGCGTCCTACGAGCAGTACTTC
size: -
length: 21
J: TRBJ2-7
D: TRBD2
V: TRBV5-1

CDR3: CASSQRTDYGYTF
DNA: TGCGCCAGCAGCCAGCGGACAGATTATGGCTACACCTTC
size: -
length: 13
J: TRBJ1-2
D: -
V: TRBV5-1

CDR3: CASSRDYLNTEAFF
DNA: TGTGCCAGCAGCCGGGACTATCTGAACACTGAAGCTTTCTTT
size: -
length: 14
J: TRBJ1-1
D: -
V: TRBV9

CDR3: CASSYRDGYGYTF
DNA: TGTGCCAGCAGCTACAGGGATGGCTATGGCTACACCTTC
size: -
length: 13
J: TRBJ1-2
D: -
V: TRBV27

CDR3: CASSLSCTGLQPQHF
DNA: TGTGCCAGCAGTTTGAGCTGCACAGGGCTTCAGCCCCAGCATTTT
size: -
length: 15
J: TRBJ1-5
D: -
V: TRBV27

CDR3: CASREAGSWGAQYF
DNA: TGCGCCAGCAGGGAAGCGGGGAGTTGGGGGGCCCAGTACTTC
size: -
length: 14
J: TRBJ2-5
D: TRBD2
V: TRBV10-2

CDR3: CASSYSTGSSYEQYF
DNA: TGTGCCAGCAGTTACTCCACAGGTAGCTCCTACGAGCAGTACTTC
size: few
length: 15
J: TRBJ2-7
D: -
V: TRBV6-5

CDR3: CAISESGGQVDGYTF
DNA: TGTGCCATCAGTGAGTCGGGGGGACAGGTGGATGGCTACACCTTC
size: few
length: 15
J: TRBJ1-2
D: TRBD1
V: TRBV10-3

CDR3: CASSLVGSGNGYTF
DNA: TGTGCCAGCAGCTTAGTCGGTTCGGGGAACGGCTACACCTTC
size: -
length: 14
J: TRBJ1-2
D: -
V: TRBV7-2

CDR3: CASNNLPQGWGGYTF
DNA: TGTGCCAGCAACAATTTACCACAGGGATGGGGTGGCTACACCTTC
size: -
length: 15
J: TRBJ1-2
D: -
V: TRBV5-4

CDR3: CASTIGTANYGYTF
DNA: TGTGCCAGTACCATCGGGACAGCTAACTATGGCTACACCTTC
size: -
length: 14
J: TRBJ1-2
D: TRBD1
V: TRBV19

CDR3: CASNTGQNSPLHF
DNA: TGTGCCAGTAATACAGGTCAAAATTCCCCCCTCCACTTT
size: -
length: 13
J: TRBJ1-6
D: -
V: TRBV19

CDR3: CASSLGTRKGTTDTQYF
DNA: TGTGCCAGCAGCTTGGGGACTAGAAAAGGGACGACAGATACGCAGTATTTT
size: -
length: 17
J: TRBJ2-3
D: TRBD2
V: TRBV7-9

CDR3: CASSQEAVSAGANVLTF
DNA: TGCGCCAGCAGCCAAGAGGCGGTCAGCGCTGGGGCCAACGTCCTGACTTTC
size: -
length: 17
J: TRBJ2-6
D: -
V: TRBV4-1

CDR3: CSVVGRAKDEQFF
DNA: TGCAGCGTTGTCGGCAGGGCAAAGGATGAGCAGTTCTTC
size: -
length: 13
J: TRBJ2-1
D: -
V: TRBV29-1

CDR3: CASEWDRQGYTEGDYGEQFF
DNA: TGCGCCAGCGAGTGGGACCGACAGGGTTATACAGAGGGGGATTACGGTGAGCAGTTCTTC
size: -
length: 20
J: TRBJ2-1
D: TRBD1
V: TRBV10-1

CDR3: CASSLRTGVSSAEAFF
DNA: TGTGCCAGCAGCCTAAGGACAGGGGTCTCGTCGGCTGAAGCTTTCTTT
size: -
length: 16
J: TRBJ1-1
D: TRBD1
V: TRBV7-8

CDR3: CASSNSSGGAIGTDTQYF
DNA: TGTGCCAGCAGCAATTCTAGCGGGGGGGCAATCGGCACAGATACGCAGTATTTT
size: few
length: 18
J: TRBJ2-3
D: TRBD2
V: TRBV7-3

CDR3: CASSPQGLKYFEQYF
DNA: TGTGCCAGCAGTCCCCAGGGACTGAAGTATTTTGAGCAGTACTTC
size: -
length: 15
J: TRBJ2-7
D: -
V: TRBV6-1

CDR3: CASFRGRRAFF
DNA: TGTGCCAGCTTTAGAGGGAGGAGGGCTTTCTTT
size: -
length: 11
J: TRBJ1-1
D: -
V: TRBV28

CDR3: CASSQGPGGSYNSPLHF
DNA: TGCGCCAGCAGCCAAGGACCAGGGGGGTCTTACAATTCACCCCTCCACTTT
size: -
length: 17
J: TRBJ1-6
D: TRBD1
V: TRBV4-3

CDR3: CASSASGDTQETQYF
DNA: TGCGCCAGCAGTGCTAGCGGGGATACCCAAGAGACCCAGTACTTC
size: -
length: 15
J: TRBJ2-5
D: TRBD2
V: TRBV10-1

CDR3: CASSPLGTGVYEQYF
DNA: TGTGCCAGCAGTCCACTAGGGACAGGGGTCTACGAGCAGTACTTC
size: once
length: 15
J: TRBJ2-7
D: TRBD1
V: TRBV6-1

CDR3: CASSIFEEGSYNSPLHF
DNA: TGTGCCAGTAGTATATTCGAGGAGGGATCCTATAATTCACCCCTCCACTTT
size: -
length: 17
J: TRBJ1-6
D: -
V: TRBV19

CDR3: CASSLHRGGRDGYTF
DNA: TGCGCCAGCAGCCTACACCGGGGGGGGCGGGATGGCTACACCTTC
size: -
length: 15
J: TRBJ1-2
D: -
V: TRBV5-1

CDR3: CASSWVTSGGGQFF
DNA: TGCGCCAGCAGCTGGGTGACTAGCGGGGGGGGGCAGTTCTTC
size: once
length: 14
J: TRBJ2-1
D: TRBD2
V: TRBV5-1

CDR3: CASSIPDRGLRNVDEQFF
DNA: TGTGCCAGTAGTATCCCGGACAGGGGGCTTCGGAATGTAGATGAGCAGTTCTTC
size: -
length: 18
J: TRBJ2-1
D: TRBD1
V: TRBV19